A selection of T cell receptor beta chains follows, all from one sample in a study of blood T cell repertoires in COVID-19. Data came from immunoSEQ multiplex PCR; TCRdb stores just in-frame clones and leaves some out. The data hold 180,000 or so clones, with around 83% observed a single time. Material for sequencing was peripheral blood. The receptor source for this set is a man younger than 35 with acute or convalescent COVID-19. The conserved cysteine and the conserved F or W are not part of the CDR3 here. The D gene is left open where the match is weak.

TRBD1	TRBV5-1	TRBJ2-1	ASSGSGQGFNEQF
NA	TRBV19	TRBJ2-3	ATRGGQFDTQY
NA	TRBV5-1	TRBJ2-1	ASSGTSSNEQF
NA	TRBV5-4	TRBJ1-6	ASSLSGHSYSYNSPLH
NA	TRBV11-2	TRBJ2-6	ASSLVSGAGANVLT
NA	TRBV10-3	TRBJ2-5	AISHTSQETQY
NA	TRBV7-8	TRBJ2-1	ASSPLSGEQF
TRBD2	TRBV24-1	TRBJ2-1	ATSDPGLAGGSEQF
TRBD1	TRBV28	TRBJ1-1	ASSLDRVRTEAF
TRBD1	TRBV6-1	TRBJ1-1	ASSVTPGTGDITEAF
NA	TRBV2	TRBJ1-2	ASSAAGNYGYT
NA	TRBV18	TRBJ1-5	ASSPQANSNQPQH
NA	TRBV12-3/TRBV12-4	TRBJ2-2	ASSGQSTGELF
TRBD1	TRBV7-3	TRBJ1-1	ASSLTVGQGAEAF
TRBD1	TRBV19	TRBJ1-2	ASSMGQGYYGYT
NA	TRBV27	TRBJ1-5	ASSLRDNQPQH
NA	TRBV25-1	TRBJ1-6	ASRLDVNSPLH
TRBD1	TRBV5-1	TRBJ1-2	ASSLGQGHYGYT
TRBD1	TRBV5-4	TRBJ1-2	ASRPDRGPGYT
NA	TRBV19	TRBJ1-2	ASSPNLRPGYGYT
TRBD2	TRBV12-3/TRBV12-4	TRBJ2-1	ASSPGGLAGGI
TRBD1	TRBV6-1	TRBJ1-5	ASSEALGQAIIIGNQPQH
TRBD1	TRBV19	TRBJ2-2	AMLTGDTGELF
NA	TRBV11-1	TRBJ2-3	ASSSKGQRRTDTQY
TRBD1	TRBV25-1	TRBJ2-3	GTGTANTDTQY
NA	TRBV19	TRBJ1-1	ASSMAGTPPNTEAF
NA	TRBV19	TRBJ1-2	ASSPDVGHATYGYT
NA	TRBV19	TRBJ1-2	AAWTATYGYT
NA	TRBV7-2	TRBJ1-3	ASSLAVQDTIY
NA	TRBV19	TRBJ2-3	ASTRDTSTDTQY
TRBD2	TRBV15	TRBJ2-2	ATRGTSGGKSNTGELF
TRBD1	TRBV18	TRBJ1-2	ASSPTLGQGNYGYT
NA	TRBV27	TRBJ2-3	ASSLWQAPDTQY
TRBD1	TRBV7-6	TRBJ2-1	ASSLAGQGLNEQF
NA	TRBV6-5	TRBJ1-4	ASSSQGSNEKLF
NA	TRBV29-1	TRBJ2-1	SVVPDSLYNEQF
NA	TRBV12-5	TRBJ1-2	ASGSQGWGYT
NA	TRBV11-2	TRBJ2-3	ASSSLKRGTDTQY
TRBD1	TRBV2	TRBJ1-6	ASSDRTGLNSPLH
NA	TRBV28	TRBJ1-3	ASSLYRDSVTGNTIY
TRBD1	TRBV19	TRBJ1-2	ASSFPGTGDDGYT
NA	TRBV4-1	TRBJ2-2	ASSQDQGWTGELF
NA	TRBV5-6	TRBJ1-1	ASDDGVGTEAF
TRBD2	TRBV5-1	TRBJ2-3	ASSLSGGDTDTQY
TRBD1	TRBV5-1	TRBJ1-1	ASSLGGGWTEAF
NA	TRBV7-9	TRBJ1-3	ASSLAYSSGNTIY
NA	TRBV11-2	TRBJ1-2	ASSQGVGYT